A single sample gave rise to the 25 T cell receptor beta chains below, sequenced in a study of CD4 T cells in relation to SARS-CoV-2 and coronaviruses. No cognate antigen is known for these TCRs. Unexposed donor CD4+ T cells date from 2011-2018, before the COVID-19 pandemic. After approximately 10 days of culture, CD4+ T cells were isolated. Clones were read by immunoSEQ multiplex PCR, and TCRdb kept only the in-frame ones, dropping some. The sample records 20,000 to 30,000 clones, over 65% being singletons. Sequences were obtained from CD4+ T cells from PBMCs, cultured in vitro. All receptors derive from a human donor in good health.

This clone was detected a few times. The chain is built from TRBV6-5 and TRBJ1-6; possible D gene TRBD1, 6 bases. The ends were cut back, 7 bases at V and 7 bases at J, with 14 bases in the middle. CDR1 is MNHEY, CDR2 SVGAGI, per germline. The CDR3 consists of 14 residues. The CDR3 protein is CASTFLQGNSPLHF. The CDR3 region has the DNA TGTGCCAGCACCTTCCTCCAGGGGAATTCACCCCTCCACTTT.

CDR3 residues: CASSLGGGETQYF. CDR3 nucleotide sequence: TGCGCCAGCAGCTTGGGTGGGGGAGAGACCCAGTACTTC. The J gene is TRBJ2-5, the V gene TRBV5-1; D possibly matches TRBD1 or TRBD2 (5 bases each). Trimming removed 0 bases from V and 4 bases from J, with 7 bases in between. This CDR3 is 13 amino acids long. Germline V gene data show CDR1 as SGHRS and CDR2 as YFSETQ.

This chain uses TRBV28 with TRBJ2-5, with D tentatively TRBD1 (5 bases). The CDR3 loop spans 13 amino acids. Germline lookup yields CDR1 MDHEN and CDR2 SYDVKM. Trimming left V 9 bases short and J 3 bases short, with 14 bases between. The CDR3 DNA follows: TGTGCCAGTAATTGGGGCTCCAAAGAGACCCAGTACTTC. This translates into CASNWGSKETQYF.

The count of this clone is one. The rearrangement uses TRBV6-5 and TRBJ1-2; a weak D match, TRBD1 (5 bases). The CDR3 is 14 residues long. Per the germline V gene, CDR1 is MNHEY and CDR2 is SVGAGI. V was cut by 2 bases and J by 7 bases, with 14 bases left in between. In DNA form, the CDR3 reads TGTGCCAGCAGTTACGGGGCTGGGGTTCCTGGCTACACCTTC. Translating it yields CASSYGAGVPGYTF.

Here the CDR3 DNA reads TGTGCCAGCAGCTTACAGGGGGCTAACACTGAAGCTTTCTTT. This codes for CASSLQGANTEAFF. The gene calls are TRBV11-1 and TRBJ1-1; 8 nucleotides match TRBD1. This CDR3 has 14 residues. Per the germline V gene, CDR1 is SGHAT and CDR2 is FQDESV (reference sequence). Unmatched junction bases numbered 1, after V lost 2 bases and J lost 2 bases. The full variable domain, rest sourced from reference TRBV11-1 and TRBJ1-1, is EAEVAQSPRYKITEKSQAVAFWCDPISGHATLYWYRQILGQGPELLVQFQDESVVDDSQLPKDRFSAERLKGVDSTLKIQPAELGDSAMYLCASSLQGANTEAFFGQGTRLTVV.

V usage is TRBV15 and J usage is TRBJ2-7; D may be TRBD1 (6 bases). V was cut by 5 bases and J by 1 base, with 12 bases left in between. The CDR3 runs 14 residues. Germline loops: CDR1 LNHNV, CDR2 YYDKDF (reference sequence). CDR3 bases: TGTGCCACCAGCCCCCGGGACACATCCTACGAGCAGTACTTC. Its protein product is CATSPRDTSYEQYF.

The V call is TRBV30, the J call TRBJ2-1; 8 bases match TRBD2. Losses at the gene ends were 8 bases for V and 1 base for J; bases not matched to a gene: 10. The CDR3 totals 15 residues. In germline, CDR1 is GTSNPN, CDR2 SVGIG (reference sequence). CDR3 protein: CASSSGHSSYNEQFF. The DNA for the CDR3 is TGTGCCAGCTCTAGCGGGCATAGTTCCTACAATGAGCAGTTCTTC.

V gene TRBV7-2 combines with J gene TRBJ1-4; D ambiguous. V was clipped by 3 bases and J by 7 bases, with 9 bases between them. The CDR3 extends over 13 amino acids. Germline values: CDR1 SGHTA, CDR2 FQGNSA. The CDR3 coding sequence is TGTGCCAGCAGCTTTTTCCGAGGTGAAAAACTGTTTTTT. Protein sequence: CASSFFRGEKLFF.

CDR3 protein: CASSPGQGETKYF. The CDR3 bases are TGTGCCAGCAGCCCCGGACAGGGCGAGACCAAGTACTTC. This sequence joins TRBV12-1 and TRBJ2-7; TRBD1, the table's D call, was not compared with the DNA. TRBV12-1 is a known pseudogene. This CDR3 has 13 amino acids.

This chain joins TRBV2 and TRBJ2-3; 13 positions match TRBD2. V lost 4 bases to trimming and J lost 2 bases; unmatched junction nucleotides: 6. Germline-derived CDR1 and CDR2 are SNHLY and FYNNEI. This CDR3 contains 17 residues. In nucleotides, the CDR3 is TGTGCCAGCAGTGGCCTGGGACTAGCGGGAACCACAGATACGCAGTATTTT. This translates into CASSGLGLAGTTDTQYF.

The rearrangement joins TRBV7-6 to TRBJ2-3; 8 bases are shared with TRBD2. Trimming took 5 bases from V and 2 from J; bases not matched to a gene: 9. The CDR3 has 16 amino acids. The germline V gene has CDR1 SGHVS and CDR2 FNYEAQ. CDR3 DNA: TGTGCCAGCAGCCCCGGACTAGCCCTAACCACAGATACGCAGTATTTT. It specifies CASSPGLALTTDTQYF.

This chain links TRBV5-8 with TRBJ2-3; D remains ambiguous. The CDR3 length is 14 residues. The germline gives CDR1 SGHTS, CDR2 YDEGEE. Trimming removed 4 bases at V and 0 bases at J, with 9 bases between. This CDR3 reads CASSPHRSTDTQYF. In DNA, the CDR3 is TGTGCCAGCAGCCCACATCGGAGCACAGATACGCAGTATTTT.

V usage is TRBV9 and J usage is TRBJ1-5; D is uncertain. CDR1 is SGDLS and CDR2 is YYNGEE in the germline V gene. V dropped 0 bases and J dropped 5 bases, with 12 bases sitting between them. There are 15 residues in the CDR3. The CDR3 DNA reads TGTGCCAGCAGCGTAGGCTTCGGAGAAGATCAGCCCCAGCATTTT. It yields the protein CASSVGFGEDQPQHF.

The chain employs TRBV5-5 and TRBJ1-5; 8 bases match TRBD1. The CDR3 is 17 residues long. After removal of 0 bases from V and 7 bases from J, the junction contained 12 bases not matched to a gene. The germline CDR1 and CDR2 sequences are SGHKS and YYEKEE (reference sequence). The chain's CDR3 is CASSLAKQGAYVQPQHF. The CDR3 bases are TGTGCCAGCAGCTTGGCCAAGCAGGGGGCCTATGTACAGCCCCAGCATTTT.

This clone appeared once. DNA for the CDR3: TGTGCCAGCAGCTTCGTCAACACCGGGGAGCTGTTTTTT. Residues: CASSFVNTGELFF. The V gene is TRBV7-8, the J gene TRBJ2-2; D gene ambiguous. Trimming took off 3 bases at V and 2 bases at J, with 4 bases between the two ends. Germline lookup yields CDR1 SGHVS and CDR2 FQNEAQ. The CDR3 spans 13 residues.

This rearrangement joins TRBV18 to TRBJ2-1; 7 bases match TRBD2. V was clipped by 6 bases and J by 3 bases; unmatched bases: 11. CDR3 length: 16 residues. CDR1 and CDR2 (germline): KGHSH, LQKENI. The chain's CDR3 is CASSLNAGTNYNEQFF. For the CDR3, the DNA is TGTGCCAGCTCGCTAAACGCCGGGACTAACTACAATGAGCAGTTCTTC.

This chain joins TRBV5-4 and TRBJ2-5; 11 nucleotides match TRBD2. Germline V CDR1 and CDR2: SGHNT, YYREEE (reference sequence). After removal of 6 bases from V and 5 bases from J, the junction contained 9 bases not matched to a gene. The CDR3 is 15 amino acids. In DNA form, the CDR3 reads TGTGCCAGCACCCTGACTAGCGGGGTCCGGGAGACCCAGTACTTC. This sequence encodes CASTLTSGVRETQYF.

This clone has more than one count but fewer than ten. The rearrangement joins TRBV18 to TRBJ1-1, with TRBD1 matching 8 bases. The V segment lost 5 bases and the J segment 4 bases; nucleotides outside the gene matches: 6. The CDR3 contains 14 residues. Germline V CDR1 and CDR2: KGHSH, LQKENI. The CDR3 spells CASSNRTGSTEAFF. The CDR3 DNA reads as TGTGCCAGCTCAAACAGGACAGGGTCCACTGAAGCTTTCTTT.

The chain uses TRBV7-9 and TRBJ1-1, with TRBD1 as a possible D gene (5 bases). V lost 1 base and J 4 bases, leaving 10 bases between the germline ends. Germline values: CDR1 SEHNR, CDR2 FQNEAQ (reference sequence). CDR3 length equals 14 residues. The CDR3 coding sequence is TGTGCCAGCAGCTTAGGCCCGGGGGGCACTGAAGCTTTCTTT. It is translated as CASSLGPGGTEAFF.

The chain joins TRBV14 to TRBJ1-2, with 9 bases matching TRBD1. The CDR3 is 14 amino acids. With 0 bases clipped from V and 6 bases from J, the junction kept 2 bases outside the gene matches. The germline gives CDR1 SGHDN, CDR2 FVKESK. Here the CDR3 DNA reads TGTGCCAGCAGCCAAGATACAGGGGGCCATGGCTACACCTTC. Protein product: CASSQDTGGHGYTF.

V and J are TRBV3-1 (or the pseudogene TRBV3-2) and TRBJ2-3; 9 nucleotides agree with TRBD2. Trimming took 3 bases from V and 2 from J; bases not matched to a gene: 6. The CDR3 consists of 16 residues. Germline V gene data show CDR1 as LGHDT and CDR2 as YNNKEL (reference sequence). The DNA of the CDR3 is TGTGCCAGCAGCCAGCCGACTAGCGGTTTCACAGATACGCAGTATTTT. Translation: CASSQPTSGFTDTQYF.

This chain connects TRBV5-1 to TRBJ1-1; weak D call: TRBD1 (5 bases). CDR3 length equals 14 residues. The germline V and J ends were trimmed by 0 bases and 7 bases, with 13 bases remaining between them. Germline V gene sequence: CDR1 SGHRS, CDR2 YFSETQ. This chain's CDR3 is CASSLGGRVDEAFF. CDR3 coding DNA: TGCGCCAGCAGCTTGGGGGGCCGGGTGGATGAAGCTTTCTTT. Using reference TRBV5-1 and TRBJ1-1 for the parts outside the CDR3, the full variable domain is KAGVTQTPRYLIKTRGQQVTLSCSPISGHRSVSWYQQTPGQGLQFLFEYFSETQRNKGNFPGRFSGRQFSNSRSEMNVSTLELGDSALYLCASSLGGRVDEAFFGQGTRLTVV.

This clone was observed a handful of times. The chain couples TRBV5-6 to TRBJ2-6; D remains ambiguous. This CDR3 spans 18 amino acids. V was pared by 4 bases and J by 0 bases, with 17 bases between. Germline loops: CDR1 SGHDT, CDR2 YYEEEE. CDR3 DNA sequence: TGTGCCAGCAGCCCGGCAAGGACGGCCCACTCTGGGGCCAACGTCCTGACTTTC. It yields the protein CASSPARTAHSGANVLTF.

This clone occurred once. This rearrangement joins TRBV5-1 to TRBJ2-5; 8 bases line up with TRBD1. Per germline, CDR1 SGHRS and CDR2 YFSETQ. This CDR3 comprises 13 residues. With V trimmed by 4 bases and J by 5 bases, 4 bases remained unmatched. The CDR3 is CASSGDRTETQYF. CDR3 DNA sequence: TGCGCCAGCAGCGGGGACAGGACGGAGACCCAGTACTTC.

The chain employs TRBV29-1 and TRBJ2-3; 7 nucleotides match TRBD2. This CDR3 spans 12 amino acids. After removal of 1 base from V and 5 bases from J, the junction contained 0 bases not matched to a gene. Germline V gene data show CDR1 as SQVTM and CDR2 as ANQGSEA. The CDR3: CSVEGGGDTQYF. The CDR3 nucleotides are TGCAGCGTTGAAGGCGGGGGAGATACGCAGTATTTT.